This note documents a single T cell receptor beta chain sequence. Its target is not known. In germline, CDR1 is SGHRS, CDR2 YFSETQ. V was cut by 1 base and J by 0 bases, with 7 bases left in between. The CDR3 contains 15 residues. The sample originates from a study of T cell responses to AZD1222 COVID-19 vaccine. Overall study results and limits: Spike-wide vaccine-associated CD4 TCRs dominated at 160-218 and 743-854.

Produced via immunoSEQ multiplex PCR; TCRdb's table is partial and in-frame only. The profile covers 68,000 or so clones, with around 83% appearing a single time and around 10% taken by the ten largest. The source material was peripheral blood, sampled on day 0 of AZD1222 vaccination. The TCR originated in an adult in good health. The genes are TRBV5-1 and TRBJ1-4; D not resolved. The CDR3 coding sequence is TGCGCCAGCAGCTTGTACGGCGCAACTAATGAAAAACTGTTTTTT. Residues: CASSLYGATNEKLFF.